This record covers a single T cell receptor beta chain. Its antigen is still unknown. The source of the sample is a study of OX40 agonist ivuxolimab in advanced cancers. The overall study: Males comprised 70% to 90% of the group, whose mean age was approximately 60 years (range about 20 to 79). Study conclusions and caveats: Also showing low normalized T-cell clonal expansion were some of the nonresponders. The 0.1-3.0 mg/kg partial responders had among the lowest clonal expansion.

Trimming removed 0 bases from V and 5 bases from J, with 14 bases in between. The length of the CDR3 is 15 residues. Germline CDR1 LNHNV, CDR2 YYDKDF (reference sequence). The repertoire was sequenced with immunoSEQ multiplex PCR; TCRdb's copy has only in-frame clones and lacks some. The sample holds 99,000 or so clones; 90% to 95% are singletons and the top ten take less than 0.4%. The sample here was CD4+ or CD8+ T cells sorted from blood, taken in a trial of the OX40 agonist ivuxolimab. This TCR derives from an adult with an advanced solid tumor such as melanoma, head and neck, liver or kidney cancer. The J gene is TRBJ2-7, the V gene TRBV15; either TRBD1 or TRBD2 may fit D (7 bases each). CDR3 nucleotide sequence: TGTGCCACCAGCAGAGATCAGGGGGGGCAAGACGAGCAGTACTTC. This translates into CATSRDQGGQDEQYF. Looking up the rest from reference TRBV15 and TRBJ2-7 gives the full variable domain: DAMVIQNPRYQVTQFGKPVTLSCSQTLNHNVMYWYQQKSSQAPKLLFHYYDKDFNNEADTPDNFQSRRPNTSFCFLDIRSPGLGDTAMYLCATSRDQGGQDEQYFGPGTRLTVT.